These 7 T cell receptor beta chains were all obtained from the same sample, sequenced in a study of CD8 T cells in ankylosing spondylitis. TCRdb processed the 5' RACE reads anew with MiXCR; each CDR3 protein has one entry. The sample has some 220,000 distinct CDR3 sequences, under 8.5% seen once; the top ten hold roughly 4.9%. Sequencing was carried out using blood, either unsorted or a sorted T cell fraction (not recorded which). The source of these receptors is a female donor with ankylosing spondylitis or in good health (not recorded which).

The rearrangement uses TRBV7-9 and TRBJ2-7; D is tentatively TRBD1 or TRBD2 (6 bases each). With 5 bases removed from V and 3 bases from J, the gap between germline ends came to 17 bases. Germline V gene sequence: CDR1 SEHNR, CDR2 FQNEAQ (reference sequence). The CDR3 covers 15 residues. The CDR3 DNA reads TGTGCCAGCAGCCCCGGGGGCCTAGGCCACTACGAGCAGTACTTC. Protein sequence: CASSPGGLGHYEQYF.

Of note for this clonotype: The junction shows a germline mismatch at one end, possibly a read error. This chain uses TRBV6-2 or TRBV6-3 with TRBJ1-1; D gene unclear. Germline CDR1 reads MNHEY; CDR2 reads SVGEGT. This CDR3 spans 15 amino acids. CDR3 sequence (DNA): TGTGCCGGCAGTTACTCGAGGATCGGGAACACTGAAGCTTTCTTT. Translating gives CAGSYSRIGNTEAFF.

There are a few counts of this clonotype. The V and J genes are TRBV19 and TRBJ1-5, with D unclear. Per germline, CDR1 LNHDA and CDR2 SQIVND (reference sequence). Trimming removed 4 bases from V and 1 base from J, with 11 bases in between. The length of the CDR3 is 15 residues. The CDR3, as DNA: TGTGCCAGTAGTAGTGTATGGGGAAGCAATCAGCCCCAGCATTTT. Its translation: CASSSVWGSNQPQHF.

This clonotype was counted ten times or more. The chain uses TRBV29-1 and TRBJ2-3; D is unresolved. The V gene lost 4 bases and the J gene lost 1 base, with 0 bases spanning the gap. CDR1 and CDR2 (germline): SQVTM, ANQGSEA. This CDR3 contains 10 residues. The CDR3 protein is CSVGTDTQYF. CDR3 DNA sequence: TGCAGCGTTGGCACAGATACGCAGTATTTT.

Many counts were recorded for this clonotype. The chain links TRBV7-6 to TRBJ2-1; D possibly matches TRBD1 or TRBD2 (5 bases each). Trimming left V 6 bases short and J 6 bases short, with 9 bases between. CDR1 is SGHVS, CDR2 FNYEAQ, per germline. The CDR3 length is 12 residues. CDR3 sequence (DNA): TGTGCCAGCAGTGGGGACGCCAATGAGCAGTTCTTC. Its protein product is CASSGDANEQFF.

This clonotype was detected ten times or more. The V and J genes are TRBV12-3 or TRBV12-4 and TRBJ2-2; a weak D match, TRBD1 (5 bases). V dropped 6 bases and J dropped 7 bases, with 21 bases sitting between them. The CDR3 spans 16 residues. The CDR3 here is CASRADRLGVSGELFF. Written as DNA, the CDR3 is TGTGCCAGCAGGGCGGACCGCCTAGGGGTTAGCGGGGAGCTGTTTTTT.

This clonotype was recorded at least ten times. In nucleotides, the CDR3 is TGTGCCAGCAGCTTAGCAGGGACAGGGGGCGATGAGCAGTTCTTC. It is translated as CASSLAGTGGDEQFF. The rearrangement links TRBV7-2 to TRBJ2-1; the match to TRBD1 covers 12 bases. Germline lookup yields CDR1 SGHTA and CDR2 FQGNSA. The CDR3 is 15 residues long. V lost 0 bases to trimming and J lost 8 bases; unmatched junction nucleotides: 2.